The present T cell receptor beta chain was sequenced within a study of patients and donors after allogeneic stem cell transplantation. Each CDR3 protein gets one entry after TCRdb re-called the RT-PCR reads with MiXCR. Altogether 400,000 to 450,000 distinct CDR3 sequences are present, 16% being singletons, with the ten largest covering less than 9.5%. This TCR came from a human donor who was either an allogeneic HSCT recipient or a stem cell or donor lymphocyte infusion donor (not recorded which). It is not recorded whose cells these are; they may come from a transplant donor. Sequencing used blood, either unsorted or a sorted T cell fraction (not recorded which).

The DNA for the CDR3 is TGCGCCAGCAGCATACCGACGGACGTCCTGACTTTC. It translates to CASSIPTDVLTF. The rearrangement joins TRBV5-1 to TRBJ2-6; no reliable D call. Germline assignment: CDR1 SGHRS and CDR2 YFSETQ. This CDR3 is 12 amino acids long. The germline V and J ends were trimmed by 4 bases and 11 bases, with 10 bases remaining between them.